The TCR beta chain described here comes from a study of blood T cell repertoires in COVID-19 (dated by TCRdb to 2018 to 2021). With respect to the entire study: Collaborator samples came from the United States, Italy and Spain and covered acute and convalescent phases of COVID-19. The material from the prospective study consisted of cDNA or gDNA derived from T cells, B-cell-depleted T cells, or PBMCs. The dataset comprised deeply sampled blood TCRbeta repertoires from subjects exposed to, actively infected with, or recovered from COVID-19. The repertoires were made available in a free public database intended to serve as a resource for research on the immune response to SARS-CoV-2. Samples were obtained from the ongoing ImmuneRACE study (first 160 participants) and from over 1,000 subjects provided by 6 global collaborators. A de-identified subject ID, COVID-19 status, age in years and sex were almost always included in the sample metadata. Where HLA class I and class II types were available, the types were taken from metadata supplied by the sample provider, not from assay-based typing.

The study at large found these results: How much clinical and demographic metadata was included differed by source and by participant, and the metadata was provided uncurated.

On this clone itself: The antigen this receptor binds is unknown. No base quality information exists; no much larger clone differs at one position.

The immunoSEQ Assay, a bias-controlled multiplex PCR, was used to amplify TCRbeta CDR3 regions from genomic DNA. The authors processed their data as follows. The number of nucleated cells in each sample was estimated from the amplification of reference gene primers within the assay. To quantify the absolute abundance of each unique TCRbeta CDR3 rearrangement, sequence reads were collapsed and filtered. For each sample, productive Simpson clonality was calculated as the square root of Simpson's diversity index across productive rearrangements. The table comes from immuneACCESS by way of TCRdb, which keeps in-frame sequences with V and J called. Part of the clones is missing from these tables; in studies checked, under half for an unresolved V gene and the rest for unknown reasons. Clonal size and the V and J genes are those of that table, whereas D and trimming came from the DNA. This sample is represented by roughly 120,000 clones; roughly 89% of them were singletons. Of the sample, roughly 2.2% is held by the ten largest clones.

Each collaborating institution followed its own protocols to collect whole blood in K2EDTA tubes. For TCRbeta analysis, collaborators shipped samples as frozen whole blood, isolated PBMCs, or DNA extracted from either of those sample types. The sample taken for sequencing was peripheral blood. The sequence came from a woman aged 50 to 60 with acute or convalescent COVID-19.

The DNA sequence reads TGTGCCAGCGGAGGAGAGTACGGGACCCAGTACTTC. This yields the protein CASGGEYGTQYF. The V and J segments used are TRBV9 and TRBJ2-5; the D gene is perhaps TRBD2, from 5 matching bases. V was cut back by 7 bases and J by 7 bases, leaving a gap of 14 bases between them. The CDR1 and CDR2 encoded by the germline V gene are SGDLS and YYNGEE. Reading from cysteine to phenylalanine, the CDR3 counts 12 amino acids. Of the read, only the CDR3 DNA is kept; its 36 bases are in frame from base 1.